Following are 8 T cell receptor beta chains from one sample sequenced in a study of tumor-infiltrating lymphocytes in localized non-small cell lung cancer. Libraries were prepared by immunoSEQ multiplex PCR; TCRdb keeps only in-frame clonotypes and omits some of them. The profile covers about 23,000 clones, with just under 75% appearing a single time and 6.3% taken by the ten largest. Sequenced: lung tumor tissue. The receptor source for this set is a human donor with non-small cell lung cancer.

The chain carries TRBV7-2 and TRBJ1-6, with D possibly matching TRBD1 (5 bases). CDR3 length equals 15 residues. Trimming took off 3 bases at V and 5 bases at J, with 11 bases between the two ends. The germline gives CDR1 SGHTA, CDR2 FQGNSA. The chain's CDR3 is CASSFNQGNNSPLHF. The DNA for the CDR3 is TGTGCCAGCAGCTTTAACCAGGGTAATAATTCACCCCTCCACTTT. Based on the CDR3 plus reference TRBV7-2 and TRBJ1-6, the full variable domain is GAGVSQSPSNKVTEKGKDVELRCDPISGHTALYWYRQSLGQGLEFLIYFQGNSAPDKSGLPSDRFSAERTGGSVSTLTIQRTQQEDSAVYLCASSFNQGNNSPLHFGNGTRLTVT.

A few counts support this clone. The chain has TRBV4-2 and TRBJ1-1; D unclear. CDR3 size: 14 residues. V lost 0 bases, J lost 1 base, and 6 bases lay in between. In germline, CDR1 is LGHNA, CDR2 YNFKEQ. In nucleotides, the CDR3 is TGTGCCAGCAGCCAAGAAGGAGGGAACACTGAAGCTTTCTTT. Translation gives CASSQEGGNTEAFF.

This clone was counted only a few times. This chain joins TRBV19 and TRBJ2-7, with TRBD1 matching over 9 bases. CDR1 LNHDA and CDR2 SQIVND come from the germline V gene (reference sequence). The CDR3 contains 14 residues. The junction had 9 bases not matched to a gene; V was cut back by 9 bases and J by 3 bases. The CDR3: CASSKGTGHYEQYF. Written as DNA, the CDR3 is TGTGCCAGCTCGAAAGGGACAGGGCACTACGAGCAGTACTTC.

V and J are TRBV5-6 and TRBJ2-2; TRBD2 might be the D (5 bases). Germline V lookup: CDR1 SGHDT, CDR2 YYEEEE. V gave up 3 bases and J gave up 6 bases, with 15 bases separating them. The CDR3 is 15 amino acids. CDR3 amino acids: CASSSERFRAGELFF. The CDR3 coding sequence is TGTGCCAGCAGCTCGGAGCGGTTTCGGGCCGGGGAGCTGTTTTTT.

J is TRBJ1-4 and V is TRBV19, with a weak D call TRBD1 (5 bases). Per germline, CDR1 LNHDA and CDR2 SQIVND (reference sequence). This CDR3 spans 14 amino acids. Between the trimmed V and J ends, which lost 4 bases and 5 bases, there was a span of 11 bases. The DNA of the CDR3 is TGTGCCAGTAGTACGGGACGTATGAATGAAAAACTGTTTTTT. It yields the protein CASSTGRMNEKLFF.

The chain joins TRBV14 to TRBJ1-3; unclear D gene. V gave up 0 bases and J gave up 7 bases, with 4 bases separating them. Germline lookup yields CDR1 SGHDN and CDR2 FVKESK. The CDR3 runs to 12 residues. The CDR3 nucleotides are TGTGCCAGCAGCCAAGATTTCAACACCATATATTTT. It encodes CASSQDFNTIYF.

This chain links TRBV6-5 with TRBJ1-1; D remains unclear. Trimming cost V 0 bases and J 1 base, with 9 bases left between them. Germline CDR1 is MNHEY and CDR2 is SVGAGI. The CDR3 loop spans 15 amino acids. DNA of the CDR3: TGTGCCAGCAGTTACTCTACGGCAGCGAACACTGAAGCTTTCTTT. Residues: CASSYSTAANTEAFF.

This clone was seen a handful of times. The chain is built from TRBV5-1 and TRBJ1-1; D not resolved. From germline, CDR1 is SGHRS and CDR2 YFSETQ. The V end lost 6 bases, the J end lost 0 bases, and 15 bases lay between the germline ends. CDR3 length: 15 residues. CDR3 region: CASTGSASLNTEAFF. The CDR3, as DNA: TGCGCCAGCACCGGATCGGCATCCCTGAACACTGAAGCTTTCTTT.